This entry features one T cell receptor (beta chain) sequence. Its cognate antigen is unknown. The CDR3 spans 16 residues. V gave up 2 bases and J gave up 6 bases, with 19 bases separating them. Production of TCR cDNA was by 5'RACE template switching, which also added a universal primer site and UMIs. TCRdb processed the 5' RACE reads anew with MiXCR; each CDR3 protein has one entry. This table holds approximately 580,000 distinct CDR3 sequences, less than 20% found once. The data stem from a study of T cells after yellow fever vaccination. Study-wide points: Clonotypes shared by both compartments, CD4 and CD8, made up a small share. The secondary T-cell response peaked on day 5, not day 15, but was weaker. The booster saw the reappearance of most primary-vaccination clones (96% CD4, roughly 87% CD8).

The V and J genes are TRBV12-3 or TRBV12-4 and TRBJ1-1; D ambiguous. The sequence came from a man younger than 35 who received the YFV17D yellow fever vaccine. This material consisted of PBMCs, taken less than 6 days after the first yellow fever vaccination. This CDR3 reads CASSLTPQQWLPEAFF. The CDR3 region has the DNA TGTGCCAGCAGTTTAACCCCGCAGCAATGGTTGCCTGAAGCTTTCTTT.